This passage covers 26 T cell receptor beta chains from one sample sequenced in a study of T cell changes during pregnancy in multiple sclerosis. Sequencing used immunoSEQ multiplex PCR; TCRdb keeps in-frame clones, though not all of them. The repertoire holds tens of thousands of clones, with 91% as singletons. Here the sequenced sample was CD4+ T cells from peripheral blood mononuclear cells, taken in the second trimester of pregnancy. The receptors were gathered from a female donor in good health, enrolled as a control in a pregnancy study.

This chain links TRBV5-1 with TRBJ1-2; D is unresolved. The V and J ends lost 4 bases and 0 bases respectively, with 10 bases between them. Germline V gene sequence: CDR1 SGHRS, CDR2 YFSETQ. The CDR3 length is 14 residues. The CDR3 here is CASSPGVPNYGYTF. The CDR3, as DNA: TGCGCCAGCAGCCCCGGGGTACCTAACTATGGCTACACCTTC.

This clone was seen a single time. The chain is built from TRBV7-3 and TRBJ1-2; TRBD1 matches at 7 bases. The CDR3 runs 15 residues. The V segment lost 1 base and the J segment 3 bases; nucleotides outside the gene matches: 5. CDR1 and CDR2 (germline): SGHTA, FQGTGA. CDR3 nucleotides: TGTGCCAGCAGCTTAAGGGGCAGGGGGGACTATGGCTACACCTTC. Protein sequence: CASSLRGRGDYGYTF.

CDR3 loop: CASSIPGRFYGYTF. DNA for the CDR3: TGTGCCAGTAGTATTCCCGGCAGGTTCTATGGCTACACCTTC. The chain has TRBV19 and TRBJ1-2; D gene ambiguous. This CDR3 is built from 14 residues. V was pared by 3 bases and J by 4 bases, with 12 bases between. Per the germline V gene, CDR1 is LNHDA and CDR2 is SQIVND (reference sequence).

The rearrangement joins TRBV5-1 to TRBJ2-3; 13 bases align to TRBD2. The length of the CDR3 is 16 residues. With 4 bases clipped from V and 4 bases from J, the junction kept 6 bases outside the gene matches. Germline CDR1 is SGHRS and CDR2 is YFSETQ. The DNA for the CDR3 is TGCGCCAGCAGCGGGGACGGGACTAGCGGGGCAGATACGCAGTATTTT. Translating it yields CASSGDGTSGADTQYF.

The chain uses TRBV6-5 and TRBJ1-2, with 7 nucleotides matching TRBD1. The CDR3 consists of 15 residues. Germline CDR1 and CDR2: MNHEY and SVGAGI. V shed 6 bases, J shed 4 bases, and the junction held 11 bases outside the gene matches. Here the CDR3 reads CASSLTGPTFYGYTF. In DNA form, the CDR3 reads TGTGCCAGCAGCCTGACAGGGCCAACATTCTATGGCTACACCTTC.

V is TRBV27 and J is TRBJ1-4; TRBD1 is a possible D gene (5 bases). The germline V and J ends were trimmed by 3 bases and 8 bases, with 13 bases remaining between them. In germline, CDR1 is MNHEY, CDR2 SMNVEV (reference sequence). This CDR3 contains 14 residues. Here the CDR3 DNA reads TGTGCCAGCAGTTTCGCAGGGAACGGCGAAAAACTGTTTTTT. Its translation: CASSFAGNGEKLFF.

The chain uses TRBV18 and TRBJ1-2, with 10 bases identical to TRBD1. Germline V gene data show CDR1 as KGHSH and CDR2 as LQKENI. V lost 2 bases, J lost 2 bases, and 2 bases stayed unmatched. This CDR3 region has 15 residues. CDR3: CASSPLGQGNYGYTF. CDR3 DNA: TGTGCCAGCTCACCATTGGGACAGGGGAACTATGGCTACACCTTC.

The gene calls are TRBV5-4 and TRBJ2-3; TRBD2 matches 15 bases. V lost 4 bases to trimming and J lost 4 bases; unmatched junction nucleotides: 7. Germline CDR1 SGHNT, CDR2 YYREEE (reference sequence). The CDR3 is made up of 17 amino acids. The DNA for the CDR3 is TGTGCCAGCAGCCTTGGGACTAGCGGGAGGTTCCCAGATACGCAGTATTTT. Protein sequence: CASSLGTSGRFPDTQYF.

A note on this clone: Other DNA sequences in this sample translate to the same CDR3. This rearrangement joins TRBV7-3 to TRBJ1-2; TRBD1 agrees at 9 bases. Germline CDR1 SGHTA, CDR2 FQGTGA. The CDR3 runs 13 residues. The V gene end was trimmed by 5 bases and the J gene end by 5 bases; junction bases not matched to a gene: 3. The CDR3, as DNA: TGTGCCAGCAGCCCCGGACAGGGGTATGGCTACACCTTC. Protein product: CASSPGQGYGYTF.

The V call is TRBV11-2, the J call TRBJ2-2, with a tentative D call TRBD2 (5 bases). Per the germline V gene, CDR1 is SGHAT and CDR2 is FQNNGV. The CDR3 has 16 amino acids. V was clipped by 2 bases and J by 2 bases, with 12 bases between them. The CDR3, as DNA: TGTGCCAGCAGCTTACGGAGCGGTTTAAACACCGGGGAGCTGTTTTTT. Amino acid sequence: CASSLRSGLNTGELFF.

The chain couples TRBV29-1 to TRBJ1-2; D remains unclear. CDR3 length equals 13 residues. With 0 bases removed from V and 4 bases from J, the gap between germline ends came to 9 bases. Germline values: CDR1 SQVTM, CDR2 ANQGSEA. CDR3 in amino acids: CSVEDPRGYGYTF. DNA of the CDR3: TGCAGCGTTGAAGATCCCCGCGGCTATGGCTACACCTTC. The full variable domain, completed using reference TRBV29-1 and TRBJ1-2, is SAVISQKPSRDICQRGTSLTIQCQVDSQVTMMFWYRQQPGQSLTLIATANQGSEATYESGFVIDKFPISRPNLTFSTLTVSNMSPEDSSIYLCSVEDPRGYGYTFGSGTRLTVV.

V and J are TRBV28 and TRBJ1-5; tentative D call: TRBD1 (6 bases). Germline CDR1 reads MDHEN; CDR2 reads SYDVKM. The CDR3 covers 16 residues. The ends were cut back, 5 bases at V and 4 bases at J, with 18 bases in the middle. This CDR3 is CASSPPRGGKNQPQHF. CDR3 nucleotides: TGTGCCAGCAGTCCGCCGAGGGGGGGGAAGAATCAGCCCCAGCATTTT.

The chain combines TRBV7-6 with TRBJ2-3; D unresolved. The CDR3 has 15 amino acids. Trimming removed 1 base at V and 1 base at J, with 9 bases between. Germline CDR1 and CDR2: SGHVS and FNYEAQ. The CDR3 reads CASSLEAQGTDTQYF. CDR3 sequence (DNA): TGTGCCAGCAGCTTAGAGGCGCAGGGCACAGATACGCAGTATTTT.

The V and J genes are TRBV28 and TRBJ2-7; 10 bases match TRBD1. This CDR3 has 17 amino acids. Unmatched junction bases numbered 13, after V lost 8 bases and J lost 0 bases. Germline CDR1 reads MDHEN; CDR2 reads SYDVKM. The CDR3 loop reads CASGRTGGARSSYEQYF. DNA of the CDR3: TGTGCCAGCGGGAGGACAGGGGGTGCCAGAAGCTCCTACGAGCAGTACTTC.

The gene calls are TRBV28 and TRBJ1-1; the D gene is possibly TRBD1 (5 bases). CDR1 is MDHEN and CDR2 is SYDVKM in the germline V gene. This CDR3 is built from 16 residues. The V end was cut by 2 bases, the J end by 4 bases, with 17 bases between. The CDR3, as DNA: TGTGCCAGCAGTTTAACGGGGAGGGGAGGGATCACTGAAGCTTTCTTT. Its translation: CASSLTGRGGITEAFF.

This clone occurred a few times. The V and J genes are TRBV10-1 and TRBJ2-7; possibly TRBD1 for D (6 bases). The germline V gene has CDR1 WNHNN and CDR2 SYGVQD (reference sequence). V lost 0 bases and J lost 6, with 24 bases in between. This CDR3 comprises 18 residues. In DNA form, the CDR3 reads TGCGCCAGCAGTGAGTCATATGTCGTCAGGGGCTTTGAGGGCGAGCAGTACTTC. Protein product: CASSESYVVRGFEGEQYF.

This clone was counted between two and nine times. The chain carries TRBV15 and TRBJ2-1; 10 nucleotides agree with TRBD2. This CDR3 comprises 18 residues. Per germline, CDR1 LNHNV and CDR2 YYDKDF (reference sequence). Trimming removed 1 base from V and 9 bases from J; junction bases left unmatched: 15. This CDR3 is CATSRGSSSGRAYGEQFF. The CDR3 DNA sequence: TGTGCCACCAGCAGAGGGAGTAGCAGCGGGAGGGCTTATGGTGAGCAGTTCTTC.

The genes are TRBV27 and TRBJ2-5; D remains ambiguous. Trimming left V 7 bases short and J 3 bases short, with 15 bases between. The CDR3 consists of 14 residues. Looked up from germline, CDR1 is MNHEY and CDR2 is SMNVEV (reference sequence). The CDR3 nucleotides read TGTGCCAGCACCTCTACGTACAGAAAAGAGACCCAGTACTTC. Protein product: CASTSTYRKETQYF.

V and J are TRBV18 and TRBJ2-7; perhaps TRBD1 as D (5 bases). Trimming removed 2 bases from V and 3 bases from J, with 17 bases in between. Germline CDR1 is KGHSH and CDR2 is LQKENI. This CDR3 is 16 amino acids long. Here the CDR3 DNA reads TGTGCCAGCTCACCAAATCGGCAGGGATTCTTCTACGAGCAGTACTTC. Translated: CASSPNRQGFFYEQYF.

This clone has a single count. The chain has TRBV9 and TRBJ2-7; D is unresolved. This CDR3 has 14 amino acids. Germline lookup yields CDR1 SGDLS and CDR2 YYNGEE. V was shortened by 9 bases and J by 0 bases, with 16 bases between the two germline ends. CDR3 loop: CATTLQRSSYEQYF. The CDR3 nucleotides read TGTGCCACCACCCTGCAGAGGAGCTCCTACGAGCAGTACTTC.

The CDR3 is CASSPGTASYEQYF. The CDR3 nucleotides read TGTGCCAGCTCACCAGGGACAGCCTCCTACGAGCAGTACTTC. The J gene is TRBJ2-7, the V gene TRBV18, with 7 bases fitting TRBD1. Unmatched junction bases numbered 1, after V lost 2 bases and J lost 0 bases. The CDR3 extends over 14 amino acids. Germline CDR1 and CDR2: KGHSH and LQKENI.

This chain joins TRBV28 and TRBJ2-7; D is ambiguous. Deletions cut 8 bases from V and 3 bases from J, with 14 bases between. Per germline, CDR1 MDHEN and CDR2 SYDVKM. CDR3 length equals 13 residues. CDR3 region: CASLGGPDYEQYF. DNA for the CDR3: TGTGCCAGCCTCGGCGGCCCGGACTACGAGCAGTACTTC.

This clone was recorded once. The rearrangement uses TRBV7-2 and TRBJ2-5; TRBD2 matches 12 bases. V was clipped by 5 bases and J by 2 bases; unmatched bases: 15. CDR1 SGHTA and CDR2 FQGNSA come from the germline V gene. This CDR3 is built from 19 residues. The chain's CDR3 is CASSPIGGLAGSLQETQYF. The CDR3 nucleotides read TGTGCCAGCAGCCCCATAGGTGGACTAGCGGGAAGTTTGCAAGAGACCCAGTACTTC.

The CDR3 here is CASTPRGNSYQETQYF. DNA for the CDR3: TGTGCCAGCACCCCCCGGGGGAACTCCTACCAAGAGACCCAGTACTTC. The V gene is TRBV27, the J gene TRBJ2-5; D is perhaps TRBD2 (6 bases). The CDR3 consists of 16 residues. The V gene's germline CDR1 is MNHEY and CDR2 SMNVEV (reference sequence). V dropped 7 bases and J dropped 0 bases, with 18 bases sitting between them.

This chain uses TRBV27 with TRBJ1-3; D not certain. Trimming pared 5 bases from V and 0 bases from J, leaving 11 bases between. The CDR3 is 15 residues long. Germline CDR1 reads MNHEY; CDR2 reads SMNVEV (reference sequence). This chain's CDR3 is CASSPHGVSGNTIYF. CDR3 sequence (DNA): TGTGCCAGCAGTCCCCACGGGGTCTCTGGAAACACCATATATTTT.

The CDR3 DNA is TGTGCCAGCAGCTTAAGGGACAGGGTGTACAATGAGCAGTTCTTC. Protein: CASSLRDRVYNEQFF. The chain joins TRBV7-2 to TRBJ2-1, with TRBD1 identical over 9 bases. Germline V gene data show CDR1 as SGHTA and CDR2 as FQGNSA. The CDR3 loop spans 15 amino acids. V lost 2 bases to trimming and J lost 4 bases; unmatched junction nucleotides: 3.